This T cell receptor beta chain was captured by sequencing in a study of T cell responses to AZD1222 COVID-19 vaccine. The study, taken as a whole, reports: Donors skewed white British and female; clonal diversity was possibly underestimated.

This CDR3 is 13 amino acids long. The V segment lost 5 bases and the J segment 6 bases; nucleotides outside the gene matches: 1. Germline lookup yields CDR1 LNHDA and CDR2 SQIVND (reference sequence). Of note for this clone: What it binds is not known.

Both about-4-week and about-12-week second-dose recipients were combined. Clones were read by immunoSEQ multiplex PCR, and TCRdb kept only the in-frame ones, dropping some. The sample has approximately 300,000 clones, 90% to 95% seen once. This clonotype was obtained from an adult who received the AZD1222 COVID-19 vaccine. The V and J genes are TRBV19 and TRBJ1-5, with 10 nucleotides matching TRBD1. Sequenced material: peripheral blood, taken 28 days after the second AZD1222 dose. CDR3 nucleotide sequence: TGTGCCAGTAGTGGGACAGGGGTTCAGCCCCAGCATTTT. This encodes CASSGTGVQPQHF.